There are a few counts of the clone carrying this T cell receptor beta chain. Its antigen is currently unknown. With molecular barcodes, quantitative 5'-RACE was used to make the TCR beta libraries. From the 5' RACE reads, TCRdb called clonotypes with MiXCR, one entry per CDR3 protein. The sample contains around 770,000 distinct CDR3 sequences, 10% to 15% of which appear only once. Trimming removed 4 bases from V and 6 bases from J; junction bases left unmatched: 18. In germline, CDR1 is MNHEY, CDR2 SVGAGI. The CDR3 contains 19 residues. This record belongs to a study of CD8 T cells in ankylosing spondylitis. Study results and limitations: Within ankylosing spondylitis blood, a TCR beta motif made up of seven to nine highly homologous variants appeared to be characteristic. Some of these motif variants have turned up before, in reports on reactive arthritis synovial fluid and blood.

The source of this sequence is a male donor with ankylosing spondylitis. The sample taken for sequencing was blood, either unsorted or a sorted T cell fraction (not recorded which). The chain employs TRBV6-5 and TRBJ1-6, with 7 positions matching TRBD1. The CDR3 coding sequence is TGTGCCAGCAGTTCCCCTGGATCCGGCAGGGGGGCTTTTAATTCACCCCTCCACTTT. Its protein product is CASSSPGSGRGAFNSPLHF.